This T cell receptor (beta chain) originates from a study of T-cell memory formation after mild COVID-19. TCRdb re-called the 5' RACE reads with MiXCR, one entry per CDR3 protein. The sample yields around 340,000 distinct CDR3 sequences, 15% to 20% seen once. Ten or more counts support this clonotype. The CDR3 runs 14 residues. Germline-derived CDR1 and CDR2 are LNHNV and YYDKDF (reference sequence). The trim removed 3 bases at V and 5 bases at J, leaving 5 bases unmatched. This TCR was sampled from a man aged 18 to 30 who had mild COVID-19 (a few samples of this study predate the infection). Cell type and time point are not known. J is TRBJ2-5 and V is TRBV15, with 8 bases fitting TRBD1. The sequencing sample was made of PBMCs or a T cell subset sorted from them (not recorded which). The CDR3 loop reads CATSSQGADETQYF. DNA for the CDR3: TGTGCCACCAGCAGCCAGGGGGCCGATGAGACCCAGTACTTC.